The 14 T cell receptor beta chains presented below share a single source sample, sequenced in a study of CD4 T cells in relation to SARS-CoV-2 and coronaviruses. The antigens for these receptors are not known. Some clones are missing from TCRdb's copy, which holds only in-frame ones; the method was immunoSEQ multiplex PCR. The table includes tens of thousands of clones, about three quarters detected once. Specimen: memory CD4+ T cells from PBMCs, cultured in vitro. The receptors come from an adult with COVID-19.

The V and J genes are TRBV5-1 and TRBJ2-6, with 9 positions matching TRBD1. The CDR3 sequence is 17 residues long. With 4 bases clipped from V and 0 bases from J, the junction kept 5 bases outside the gene matches. Germline-derived CDR1 and CDR2 are SGHRS and YFSETQ. CDR3 sequence reads: CASSPGTGYSGANVLTF. CDR3 nucleotide sequence: TGCGCCAGCAGCCCCGGGACAGGGTACTCTGGGGCCAACGTCCTGACTTTC.

The rearrangement uses TRBV2 and TRBJ2-1; TRBD2 aligns across 15 bases. The trim removed 6 bases at V and 8 bases at J, leaving 11 bases unmatched. This CDR3 contains 17 residues. Germline V gene lookup returns CDR1 SNHLY and CDR2 FYNNEI. The CDR3 DNA sequence: TGTGCCAGCAGCGATCCACCGGGACTAGCGGGAGGCTATGAGCAGTTCTTC. Translated: CASSDPPGLAGGYEQFF. The whole variable domain, remainder taken from reference TRBV2 and TRBJ2-1, is EPEVTQTPSHQVTQMGQEVILRCVPISNHLYFYWYRQILGQKVEFLVSFYNNEISEKSEIFDDQFSVERPDGSNFTLKIRSTKLEDSAMYFCASSDPPGLAGGYEQFFGPGTRLTVL.

CDR3: CASSGPRDTYEQYF. CDR3 nucleotides: TGTGCCAGCAGCGGGCCCCGGGACACCTACGAGCAGTACTTC. V usage is TRBV9 and J usage is TRBJ2-7; D may be TRBD1 (6 bases). This CDR3 is built from 14 residues. Germline CDR1 is SGDLS and CDR2 is YYNGEE. The V and J ends lost 3 bases and 2 bases respectively, with 12 bases between them.

This clone showed up just a few times. The chain carries TRBV27 and TRBJ2-7, with TRBD1 matching over 10 bases. This CDR3 is built from 15 residues. V was pared by 6 bases and J by 4 bases, with 9 bases of the junction left unmatched. Germline assignment: CDR1 MNHEY and CDR2 SMNVEV (reference sequence). This CDR3 is CASSKSGQGRYEQYF. As DNA, the CDR3 is TGTGCCAGCAGCAAATCGGGACAGGGGAGGTACGAGCAGTACTTC.

The V call is TRBV2, the J call TRBJ1-1, with D tentatively TRBD1 (5 bases). Germline V gene sequence: CDR1 SNHLY, CDR2 FYNNEI. The CDR3 contains 13 residues. Trimming left V 5 bases short and J 4 bases short, with 11 bases between. CDR3 in DNA: TGTGCCAGCAGTATTAGGGGCGGCACTGAAGCTTTCTTT. Its protein product is CASSIRGGTEAFF.

V gene TRBV6-5 combines with J gene TRBJ2-7; D is perhaps TRBD1 (6 bases). Between the trimmed V and J ends, which lost 4 bases and 2 bases, there was a span of 12 bases. The CDR3 spans 14 residues. Germline CDR1 MNHEY, CDR2 SVGAGI. In DNA, the CDR3 is TGTGCCAGCAGTTTCCACAGACAGGCCTACGAGCAGTACTTC. This codes for CASSFHRQAYEQYF.

This clone was seen a handful of times. The chain recombines TRBV15 with TRBJ1-5; 8 bases fit TRBD1. The germline gives CDR1 LNHNV, CDR2 YYDKDF (reference sequence). Unmatched junction bases numbered 7, after V lost 0 bases and J lost 6 bases. The CDR3 covers 16 residues. CDR3 DNA sequence: TGTGCCACCAGCAGAGATCCAGGACAGGGAGGTCAGCCCCAGCATTTT. Residues: CATSRDPGQGGQPQHF.

The rearrangement joins TRBV30 to TRBJ2-7, with 9 bases lining up with TRBD2. Germline V gives CDR1 GTSNPN, CDR2 SVGIG (reference sequence). V lost 2 bases and J lost 7; bases outside the gene matches: 9. CDR3 length equals 14 residues. CDR3 DNA sequence: TGTGCCTGGAGTTCGGTAGCGGGAGTAGGTGAGCAGTACTTC. This encodes CAWSSVAGVGEQYF. The whole variable domain, filled in from reference TRBV30 and TRBJ2-7, reads SQTIHQWPATLVQPVGSPLSLECTVEGTSNPNLYWYRQAAGRGLQLLFYSVGIGQISSEVPQNLSASRPQDRQFILSSKKLLLSDSGFYLCAWSSVAGVGEQYFGPGTRLTVT.

The V call is TRBV7-9, the J call TRBJ1-4; D gene uncertain. V shed 4 bases and J shed 3 bases, with 12 bases lying between them. This CDR3 region has 15 residues. Germline lookup yields CDR1 SEHNR and CDR2 FQNEAQ (reference sequence). CDR3 in DNA: TGTGCCAGCAGCTCTAGAGGAAAGGCTAATGAAAAACTGTTTTTT. This translates into CASSSRGKANEKLFF.

This clone showed up just a few times. J is TRBJ2-4 and V is TRBV3-1 (or the pseudogene TRBV3-2); 7 positions agree with TRBD1. This CDR3 is built from 15 residues. The germline gives CDR1 LGHDT, CDR2 YNNKEL (reference sequence). Germline trimming cut 3 bases from V and 3 bases from J; bases unmatched to any gene: 5. The CDR3 region is CASSQEQGHKNIQYF. The CDR3 nucleotides read TGTGCCAGCAGCCAGGAACAGGGGCACAAAAACATTCAGTACTTC.

The V call is TRBV7-3, the J call TRBJ2-5; perhaps D is TRBD1 or TRBD2 (5 bases each). V lost 4 bases, J lost 4 bases, and 10 bases lay in between. This CDR3 comprises 13 residues. The germline V gene encodes CDR1 SGHTA and CDR2 FQGTGA. This chain's CDR3 is CASSSTRGETQYF. The DNA of the CDR3 is TGTGCCAGCAGCTCCACTAGGGGAGAGACCCAGTACTTC.

This chain links TRBV5-8 with TRBJ2-2, with 11 bases that match TRBD2. Germline V lookup: CDR1 SGHTS, CDR2 YDEGEE. The V gene end was trimmed by 3 bases and the J gene end by 3 bases; junction bases not matched to a gene: 4. The length of the CDR3 is 16 residues. The CDR3: CASSSTSGSYTGELFF. As DNA, the CDR3 is TGTGCCAGCAGCTCAACTAGCGGGAGTTACACCGGGGAGCTGTTTTTT.

This clone turned up a few times. The V gene is TRBV6-5, the J gene TRBJ2-7; 13 positions match TRBD2. V lost 0 bases to trimming and J lost 5 bases; unmatched junction nucleotides: 4. The CDR3 is 16 amino acids. CDR1 and CDR2 (germline): MNHEY, SVGAGI. CDR3 bases: TGTGCCAGCAGTTACTCGAGACTAGCGGGAGGCCACGAGCAGTACTTC. Translation gives CASSYSRLAGGHEQYF.

The V gene is TRBV6-1, the J gene TRBJ2-7; the D is unclear. V was clipped by 2 bases and J by 1 base, with 3 bases between them. The CDR3 is made up of 12 amino acids. Per the germline V gene, CDR1 is MNHNS and CDR2 is SASEGT. The CDR3 region has the DNA TGTGCCAGCAGTGAACTATCCTACGAGCAGTACTTC. The encoded protein is CASSELSYEQYF.